The entry below describes one T cell receptor beta chain. The antigen is undetermined. This record comes from a study of T cell repertoires in cytomegalovirus infection. For the study at large: Selected CMV epitopes included recently identified HLA-C-restricted ones as well as well-studied HLA-B-restricted ones. CMV infection together with matching HLA type was indicated by public TCR beta signatures.

Overall study results and limits: Cumulative frequency of public TCR beta families picked out carriers of CMV plus the relevant HLA. In two of eight donors, the top clonotype was HLA-C-restricted CMV-specific.

One entry per CDR3 protein results from TCRdb running MiXCR on the reads. The profile shows 360,000 or so distinct CDR3 sequences, nearly 35% of them singletons. The sequencing used cultured PBMCs, collected from culture after CMV antigen stimulation. The source is a human donor in good health (CMV status not recorded). Some clones in this sample may be carry-over from other donors' samples.

The CDR3 DNA is TGCAGTGCTAGAGGCAAACCCAAGGGACAGGGGCTTAACTATGGCTACACCTTC. Its protein product is CSARGKPKGQGLNYGYTF. V usage is TRBV20-1 and J usage is TRBJ1-2; the match to TRBD1 covers 10 bases. The CDR3 totals 18 residues. Germline values: CDR1 DFQATT, CDR2 SNEGSKA (reference sequence). J lost 1 base, V lost 1 base, and 12 bases had no gene match.